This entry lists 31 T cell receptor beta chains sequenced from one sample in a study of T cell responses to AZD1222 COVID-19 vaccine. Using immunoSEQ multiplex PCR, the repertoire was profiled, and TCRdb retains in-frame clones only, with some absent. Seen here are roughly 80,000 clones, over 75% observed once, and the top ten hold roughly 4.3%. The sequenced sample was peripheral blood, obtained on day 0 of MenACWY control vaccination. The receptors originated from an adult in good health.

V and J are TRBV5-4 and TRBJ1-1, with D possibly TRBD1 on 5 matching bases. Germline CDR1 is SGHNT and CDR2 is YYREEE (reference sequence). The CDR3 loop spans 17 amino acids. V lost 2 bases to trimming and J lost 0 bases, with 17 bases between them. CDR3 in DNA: TGTGCCAGCAGCTTAGGGCTCCGGGGCCAAATGAACACTGAAGCTTTCTTT. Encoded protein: CASSLGLRGQMNTEAFF.

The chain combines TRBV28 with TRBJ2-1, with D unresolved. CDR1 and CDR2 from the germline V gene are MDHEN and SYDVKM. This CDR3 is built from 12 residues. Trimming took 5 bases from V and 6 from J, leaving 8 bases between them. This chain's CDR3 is CASSLSPNEQFF. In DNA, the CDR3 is TGTGCCAGCAGTCTAAGCCCCAATGAGCAGTTCTTC.

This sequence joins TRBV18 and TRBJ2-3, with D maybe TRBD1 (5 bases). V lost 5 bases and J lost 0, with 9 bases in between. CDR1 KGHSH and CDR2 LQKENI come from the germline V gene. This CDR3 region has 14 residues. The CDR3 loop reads CASSNQGSTDTQYF. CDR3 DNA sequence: TGTGCCAGCTCAAATCAGGGAAGCACAGATACGCAGTATTTT.

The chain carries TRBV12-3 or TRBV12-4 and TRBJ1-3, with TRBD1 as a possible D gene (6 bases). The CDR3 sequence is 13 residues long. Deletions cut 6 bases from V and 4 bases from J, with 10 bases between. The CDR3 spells CASRRTEGNTIYF. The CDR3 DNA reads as TGTGCCAGCAGAAGGACAGAGGGAAACACCATATATTTT.

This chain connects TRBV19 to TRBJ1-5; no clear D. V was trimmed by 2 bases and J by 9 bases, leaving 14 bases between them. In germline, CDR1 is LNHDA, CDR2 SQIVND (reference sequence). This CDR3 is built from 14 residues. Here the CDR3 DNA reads TGTGCCAGTAGTATAACCAGTTTGAGTAGGCCCCAGCATTTT. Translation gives CASSITSLSRPQHF.

CDR3 DNA: TGTGCCAGCAGCGACAACCGTCGACAGGCTAACACCGGGGAGCTGTTTTTT. Protein sequence: CASSDNRRQANTGELFF. The gene calls are TRBV11-2 and TRBJ2-2, with a possible D match to TRBD1 (6 bases). The CDR3 totals 17 residues. The V gene's germline CDR1 is SGHAT and CDR2 FQNNGV. V lost 5 bases and J 2 bases, leaving 18 bases between the germline ends.

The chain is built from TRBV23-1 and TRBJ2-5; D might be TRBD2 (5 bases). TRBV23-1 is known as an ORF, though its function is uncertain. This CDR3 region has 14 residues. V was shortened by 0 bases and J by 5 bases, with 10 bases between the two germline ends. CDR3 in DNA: TGCGCCAGCAGTCAATCTGCTGGGGAGGAGACCCAGTACTTC. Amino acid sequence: CASSQSAGEETQYF.

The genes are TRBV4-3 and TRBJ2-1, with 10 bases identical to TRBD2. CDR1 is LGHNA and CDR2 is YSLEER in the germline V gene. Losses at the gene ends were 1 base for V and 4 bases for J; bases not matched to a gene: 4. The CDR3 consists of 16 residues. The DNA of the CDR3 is TGCGCCAGCAGCCAAGTTACTAGCGGGATATACAATGAGCAGTTCTTC. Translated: CASSQVTSGIYNEQFF.

The CDR3: CASSFVQGLGTYEQYF. For the CDR3, the DNA is TGTGCCAGCAGTTTCGTCCAGGGATTGGGCACCTACGAGCAGTACTTC. The V call is TRBV28, the J call TRBJ2-7; a possible D gene is TRBD1 (5 bases). The germline CDR1 and CDR2 sequences are MDHEN and SYDVKM. Between the trimmed V and J ends, which lost 3 bases and 2 bases, there was a span of 17 bases. The CDR3 runs 16 residues.

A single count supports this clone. Written as DNA, the CDR3 is TGCAGTGCTAGTGGAGGGGCGCTTAATGGAAACACCATATATTTT. It is translated as CSASGGALNGNTIYF. The V call is TRBV20-1, the J call TRBJ1-3, with a weak D call TRBD1 (5 bases). V shed 3 bases and J shed 3 bases, with 15 bases lying between them. This CDR3 is built from 15 residues. From germline, CDR1 is DFQATT and CDR2 SNEGSKA (reference sequence).

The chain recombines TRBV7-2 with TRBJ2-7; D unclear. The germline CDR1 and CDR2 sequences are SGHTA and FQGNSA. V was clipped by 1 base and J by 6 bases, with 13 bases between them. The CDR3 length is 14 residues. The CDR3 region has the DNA TGTGCCAGCAGCTTAGGGACGCTGGGCTCCGAGCAGTACTTC. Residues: CASSLGTLGSEQYF.

In DNA form, the CDR3 reads TGTGCCAGCAGCTTACCGGGCTACTATGGCTACACCTTC. It codes for CASSLPGYYGYTF. This rearrangement joins TRBV7-8 to TRBJ1-2; D gene unclear. The germline CDR1 and CDR2 sequences are SGHVS and FQNEAQ. The CDR3 runs to 13 residues. Deletions cut 2 bases from V and 3 bases from J, with 7 bases between.

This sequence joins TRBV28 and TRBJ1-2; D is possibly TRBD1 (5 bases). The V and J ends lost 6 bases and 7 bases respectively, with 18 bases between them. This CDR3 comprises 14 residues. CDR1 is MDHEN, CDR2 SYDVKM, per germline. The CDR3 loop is CASRAAGVTFGYTF. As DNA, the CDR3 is TGTGCCAGCAGGGCCGCGGGGGTCACCTTTGGCTACACCTTC.

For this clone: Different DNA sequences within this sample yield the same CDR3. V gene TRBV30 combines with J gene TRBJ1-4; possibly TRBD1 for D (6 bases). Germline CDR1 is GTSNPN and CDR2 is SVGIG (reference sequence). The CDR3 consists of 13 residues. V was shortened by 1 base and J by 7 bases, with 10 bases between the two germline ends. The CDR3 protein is CAWSGGHGEKLFF. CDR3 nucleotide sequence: TGTGCCTGGAGTGGGGGGCATGGTGAAAAACTGTTTTTT.

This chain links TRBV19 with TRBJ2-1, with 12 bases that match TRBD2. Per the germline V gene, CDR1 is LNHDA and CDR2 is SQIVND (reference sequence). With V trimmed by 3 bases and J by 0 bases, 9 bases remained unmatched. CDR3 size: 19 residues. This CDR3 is CASSIEGTSGLSSYNEQFF. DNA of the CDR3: TGTGCCAGTAGTATCGAGGGGACTAGCGGGTTGAGCTCCTACAATGAGCAGTTCTTC.

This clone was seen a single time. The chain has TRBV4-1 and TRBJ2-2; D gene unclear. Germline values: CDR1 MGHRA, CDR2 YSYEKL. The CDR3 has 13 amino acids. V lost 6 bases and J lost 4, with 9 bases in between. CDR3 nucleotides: TGCGCCAGCAGGGAGACGGGCACCGGGGAGCTGTTTTTT. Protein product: CASRETGTGELFF.

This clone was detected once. The CDR3 protein is CASSLDSAQPQHF. Here the CDR3 DNA reads TGTGCCAGCAGCCTCGACAGTGCCCAGCCCCAGCATTTT. The rearrangement links TRBV12-3 or TRBV12-4 to TRBJ1-5; possibly TRBD1 for D (5 bases). The CDR3 is 13 residues long. Trimming took 6 bases from V and 7 from J, leaving 13 bases between them.

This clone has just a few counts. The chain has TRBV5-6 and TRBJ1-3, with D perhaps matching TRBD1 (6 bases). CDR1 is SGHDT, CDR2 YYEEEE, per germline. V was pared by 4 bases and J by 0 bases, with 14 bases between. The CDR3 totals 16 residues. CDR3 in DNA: TGTGCCAGCAGCGGGACACGTTCGAGCTCTGGAAACACCATATATTTT. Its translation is CASSGTRSSSGNTIYF.

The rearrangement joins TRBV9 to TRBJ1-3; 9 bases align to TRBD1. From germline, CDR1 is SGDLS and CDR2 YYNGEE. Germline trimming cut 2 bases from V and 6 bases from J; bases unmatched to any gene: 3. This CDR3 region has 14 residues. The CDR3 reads CASSVGDRVNTIYF. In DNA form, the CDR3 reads TGTGCCAGCAGCGTGGGGGACAGGGTAAACACCATATATTTT.

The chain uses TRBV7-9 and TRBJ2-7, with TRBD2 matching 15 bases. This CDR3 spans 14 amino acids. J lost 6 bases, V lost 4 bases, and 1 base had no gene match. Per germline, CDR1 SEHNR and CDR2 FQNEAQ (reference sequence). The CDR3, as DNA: TGTGCCAGCAGCTCGGGACTAGCGGGAGGCGAGCAGTACTTC. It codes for CASSSGLAGGEQYF.

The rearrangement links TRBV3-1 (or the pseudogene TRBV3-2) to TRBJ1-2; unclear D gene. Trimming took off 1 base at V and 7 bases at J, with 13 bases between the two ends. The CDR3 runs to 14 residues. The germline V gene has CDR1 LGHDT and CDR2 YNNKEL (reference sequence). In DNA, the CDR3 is TGTGCCAGCAGCCAAGGTCAGGTTTTGGGTGGCTACACCTTC. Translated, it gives CASSQGQVLGGYTF.

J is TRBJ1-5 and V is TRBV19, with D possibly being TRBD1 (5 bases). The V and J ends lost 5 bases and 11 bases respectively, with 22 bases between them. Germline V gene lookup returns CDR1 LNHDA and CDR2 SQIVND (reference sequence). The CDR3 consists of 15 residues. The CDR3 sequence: CASSDQGGHPDAQHF. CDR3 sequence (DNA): TGTGCCAGTAGTGATCAGGGAGGACACCCGGACGCCCAGCATTTT. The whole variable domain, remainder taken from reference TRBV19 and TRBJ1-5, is DGGITQSPKYLFRKEGQNVTLSCEQNLNHDAMYWYRQDPGQGLRLIYYSQIVNDFQKGDIAEGYSVSREKKESFPLTVTSAQKNPTAFYLCASSDQGGHPDAQHFGDGTRLSIL.

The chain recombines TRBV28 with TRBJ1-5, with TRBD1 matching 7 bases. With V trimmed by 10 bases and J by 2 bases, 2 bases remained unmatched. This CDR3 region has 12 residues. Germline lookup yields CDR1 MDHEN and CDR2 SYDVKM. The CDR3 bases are TGTGCCATCGACAGGGGCAATCAGCCCCAGCATTTT. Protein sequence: CAIDRGNQPQHF. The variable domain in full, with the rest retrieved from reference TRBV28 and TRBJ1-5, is DVKVTQSSRYLVKRTGEKVFLECVQDMDHENMFWYRQDPGLGLRLIYFSYDVKMKEKGDIPEGYSVSREKKERFSLILESASTNQTSMYLCAIDRGNQPQHFGDGTRLSIL.

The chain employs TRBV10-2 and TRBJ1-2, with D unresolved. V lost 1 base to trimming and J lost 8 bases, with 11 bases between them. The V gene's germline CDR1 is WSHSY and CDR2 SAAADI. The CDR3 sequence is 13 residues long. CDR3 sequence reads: CASSEWGLGGYTF. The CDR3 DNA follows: TGCGCCAGCAGTGAGTGGGGTTTGGGAGGCTACACCTTC.

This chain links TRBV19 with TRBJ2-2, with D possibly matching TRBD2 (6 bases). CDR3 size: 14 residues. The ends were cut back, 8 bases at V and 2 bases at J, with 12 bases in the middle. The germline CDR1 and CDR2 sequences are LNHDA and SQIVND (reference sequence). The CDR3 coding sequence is TGTGCCAGTTCTTTGGGACTCAACACCGGGGAGCTGTTTTTT. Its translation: CASSLGLNTGELFF.

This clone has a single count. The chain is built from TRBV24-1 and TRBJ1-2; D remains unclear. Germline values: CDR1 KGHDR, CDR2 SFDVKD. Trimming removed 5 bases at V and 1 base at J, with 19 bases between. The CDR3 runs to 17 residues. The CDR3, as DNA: TGTGCCACCAGTGGCCCTTCGAGAGCGCGGATTAACTATGGCTACACCTTC. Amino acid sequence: CATSGPSRARINYGYTF.

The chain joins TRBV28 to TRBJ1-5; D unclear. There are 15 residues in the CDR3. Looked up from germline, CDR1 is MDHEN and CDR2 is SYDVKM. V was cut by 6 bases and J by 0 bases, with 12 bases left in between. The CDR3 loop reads CASSPNRNSNQPQHF. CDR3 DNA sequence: TGTGCCAGCAGCCCGAACCGGAATAGCAATCAGCCCCAGCATTTT.

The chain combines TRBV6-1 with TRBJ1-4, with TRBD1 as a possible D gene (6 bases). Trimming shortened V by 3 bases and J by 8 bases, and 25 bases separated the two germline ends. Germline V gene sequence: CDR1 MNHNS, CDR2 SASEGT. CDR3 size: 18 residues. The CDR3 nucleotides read TGTGCCAGCAGTGATCCCTATGGGGGGGGGCAGGTTCGGGAAAAACTGTTTTTT. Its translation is CASSDPYGGGQVREKLFF.

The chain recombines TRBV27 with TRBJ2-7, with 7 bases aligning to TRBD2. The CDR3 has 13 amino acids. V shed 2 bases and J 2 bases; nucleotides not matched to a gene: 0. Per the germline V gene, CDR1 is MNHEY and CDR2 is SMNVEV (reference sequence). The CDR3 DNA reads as TGTGCCAGCAGTTTAGCGGGGGCCTACGAGCAGTACTTC. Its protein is CASSLAGAYEQYF.

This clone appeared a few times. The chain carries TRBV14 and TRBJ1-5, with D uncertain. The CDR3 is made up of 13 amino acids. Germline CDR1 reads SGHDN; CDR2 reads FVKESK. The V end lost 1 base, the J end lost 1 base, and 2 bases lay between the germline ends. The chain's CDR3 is CASSQGSNQPQHF. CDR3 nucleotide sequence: TGTGCCAGCAGCCAAGGGAGCAATCAGCCCCAGCATTTT.

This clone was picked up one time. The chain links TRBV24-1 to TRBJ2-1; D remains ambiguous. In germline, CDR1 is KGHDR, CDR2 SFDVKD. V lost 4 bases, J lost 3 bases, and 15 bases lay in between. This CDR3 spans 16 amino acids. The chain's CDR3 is CATSDRRVDGYNEQFF. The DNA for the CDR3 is TGTGCCACCAGTGACCGTCGGGTAGACGGCTACAATGAGCAGTTCTTC.